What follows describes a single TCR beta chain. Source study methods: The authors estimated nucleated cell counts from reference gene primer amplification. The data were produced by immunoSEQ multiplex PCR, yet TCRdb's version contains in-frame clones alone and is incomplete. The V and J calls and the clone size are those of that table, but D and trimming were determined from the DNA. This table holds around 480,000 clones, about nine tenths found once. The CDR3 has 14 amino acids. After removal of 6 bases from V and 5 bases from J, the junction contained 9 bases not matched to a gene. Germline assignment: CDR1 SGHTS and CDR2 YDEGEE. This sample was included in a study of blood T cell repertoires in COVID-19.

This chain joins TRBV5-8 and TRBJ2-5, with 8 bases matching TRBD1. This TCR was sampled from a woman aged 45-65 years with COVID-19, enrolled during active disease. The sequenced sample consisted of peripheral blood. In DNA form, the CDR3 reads TGTGCCAGCACACCGACAGGGGTGGGGGAGACCCAGTACTTC. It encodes CASTPTGVGETQYF.